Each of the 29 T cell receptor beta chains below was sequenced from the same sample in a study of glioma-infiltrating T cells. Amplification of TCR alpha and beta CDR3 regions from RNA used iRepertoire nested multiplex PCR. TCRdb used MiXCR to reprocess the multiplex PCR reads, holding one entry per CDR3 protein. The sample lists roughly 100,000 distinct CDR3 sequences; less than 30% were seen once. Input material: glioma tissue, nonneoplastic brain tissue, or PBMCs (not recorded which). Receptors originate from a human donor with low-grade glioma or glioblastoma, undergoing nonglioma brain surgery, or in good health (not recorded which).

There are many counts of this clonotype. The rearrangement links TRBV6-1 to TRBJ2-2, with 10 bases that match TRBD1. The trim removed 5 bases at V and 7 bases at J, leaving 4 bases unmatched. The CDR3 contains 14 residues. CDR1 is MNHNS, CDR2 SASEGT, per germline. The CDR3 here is CASSLTGGGGELFF. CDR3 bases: TGTGCCAGCAGTCTGACAGGGGGCGGCGGGGAGCTGTTTTTT.

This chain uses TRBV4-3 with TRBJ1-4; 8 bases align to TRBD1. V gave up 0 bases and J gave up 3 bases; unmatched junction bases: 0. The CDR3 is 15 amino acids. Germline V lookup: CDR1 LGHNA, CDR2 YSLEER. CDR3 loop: CASSQEGQANEKLFF. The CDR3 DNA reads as TGCGCCAGCAGCCAAGAGGGACAGGCTAATGAAAAACTGTTTTTT.

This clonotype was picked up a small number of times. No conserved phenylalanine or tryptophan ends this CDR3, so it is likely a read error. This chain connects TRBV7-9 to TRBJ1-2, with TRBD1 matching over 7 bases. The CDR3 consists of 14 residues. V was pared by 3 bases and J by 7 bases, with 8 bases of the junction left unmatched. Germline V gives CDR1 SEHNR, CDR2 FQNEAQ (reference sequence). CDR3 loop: CASSLDRPWGGYTL. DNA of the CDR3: TGTGCCAGCAGCTTGGACAGGCCTTGGGGTGGCTACACCCTC.

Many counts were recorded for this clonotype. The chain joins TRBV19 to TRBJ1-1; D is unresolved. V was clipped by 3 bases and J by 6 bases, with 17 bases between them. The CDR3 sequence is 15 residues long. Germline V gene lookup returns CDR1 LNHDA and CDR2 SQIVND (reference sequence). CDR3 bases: TGTGCCAGTAGTATCCGTACGGACCCTTGGGCTGAAGCTTTCTTT. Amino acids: CASSIRTDPWAEAFF.

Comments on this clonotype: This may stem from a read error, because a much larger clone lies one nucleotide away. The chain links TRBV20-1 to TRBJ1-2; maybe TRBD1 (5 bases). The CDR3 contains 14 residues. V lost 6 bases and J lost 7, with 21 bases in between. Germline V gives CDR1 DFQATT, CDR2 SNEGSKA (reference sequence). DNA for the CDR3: TGCAGTGCCGTTTCACTCGTGGGGCTGATTGGCTACACCTTC. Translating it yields CSAVSLVGLIGYTF.

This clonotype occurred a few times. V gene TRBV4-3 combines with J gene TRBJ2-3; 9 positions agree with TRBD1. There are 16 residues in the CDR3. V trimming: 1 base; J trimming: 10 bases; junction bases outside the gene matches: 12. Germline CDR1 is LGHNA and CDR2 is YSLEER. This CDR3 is CASSQAAQGQGWAQYF. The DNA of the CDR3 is TGCGCCAGCAGCCAAGCGGCACAGGGACAGGGTTGGGCGCAGTATTTT.

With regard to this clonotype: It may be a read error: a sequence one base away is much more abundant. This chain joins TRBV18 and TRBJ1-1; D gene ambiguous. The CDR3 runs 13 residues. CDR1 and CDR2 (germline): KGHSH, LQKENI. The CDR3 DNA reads TGTGCCAGCTCACCGGATTTGAACACTGGAGCTTTCTTT. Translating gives CASSPDLNTGAFF.

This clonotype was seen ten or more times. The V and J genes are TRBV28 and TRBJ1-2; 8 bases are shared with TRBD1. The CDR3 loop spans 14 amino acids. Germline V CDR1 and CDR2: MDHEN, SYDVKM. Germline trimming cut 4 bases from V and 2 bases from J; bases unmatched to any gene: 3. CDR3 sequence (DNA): TGTGCCAGCAGTTACGGACAGGGAAACTATGGCTACACCTTC. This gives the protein CASSYGQGNYGYTF.

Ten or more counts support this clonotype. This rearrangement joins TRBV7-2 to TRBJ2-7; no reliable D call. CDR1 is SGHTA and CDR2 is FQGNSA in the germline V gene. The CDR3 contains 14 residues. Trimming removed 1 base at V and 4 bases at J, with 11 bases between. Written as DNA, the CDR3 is TGTGCCAGCAGCTTAGGGGGAACGGCATACGAGCAGTACTTC. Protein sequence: CASSLGGTAYEQYF.

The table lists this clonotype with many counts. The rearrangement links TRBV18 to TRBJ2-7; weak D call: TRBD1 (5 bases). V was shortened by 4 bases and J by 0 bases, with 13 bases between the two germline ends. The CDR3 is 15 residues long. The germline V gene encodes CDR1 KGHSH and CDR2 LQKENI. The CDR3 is CASSLTGLSSYEQYF. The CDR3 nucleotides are TGTGCCAGCTCACTTACAGGCCTTAGCTCCTACGAGCAGTACTTC. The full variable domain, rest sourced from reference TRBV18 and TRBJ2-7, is NAGVMQNPRHLVRRRGQEARLRCSPMKGHSHVYWYRQLPEEGLKFMVYLQKENIIDESGMPKERFSAEFPKEGPSILRIQQVVRGDSAAYFCASSLTGLSSYEQYFGPGTRLTVT.

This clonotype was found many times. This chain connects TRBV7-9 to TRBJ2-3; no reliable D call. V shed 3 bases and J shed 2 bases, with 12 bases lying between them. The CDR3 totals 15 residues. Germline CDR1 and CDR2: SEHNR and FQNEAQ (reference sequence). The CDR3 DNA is TGTGCCAGCAGCTTGACAAGTGCGGTCACAGATACGCAGTATTTT. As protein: CASSLTSAVTDTQYF.

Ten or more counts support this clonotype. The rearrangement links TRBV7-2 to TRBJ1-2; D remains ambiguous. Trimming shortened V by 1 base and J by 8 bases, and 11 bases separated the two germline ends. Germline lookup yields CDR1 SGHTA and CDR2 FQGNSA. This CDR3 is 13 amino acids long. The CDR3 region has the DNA TGTGCCAGCAGCTTAGACCTGGCTAGCGGCTACACCTTC. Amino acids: CASSLDLASGYTF.

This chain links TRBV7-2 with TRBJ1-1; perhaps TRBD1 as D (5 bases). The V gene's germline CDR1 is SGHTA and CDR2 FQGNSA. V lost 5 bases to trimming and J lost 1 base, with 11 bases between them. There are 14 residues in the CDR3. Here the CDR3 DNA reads TGTGCCAGCAGCGTTGTCGGGGCGAACACTGAAGCTTTCTTT. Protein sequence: CASSVVGANTEAFF.

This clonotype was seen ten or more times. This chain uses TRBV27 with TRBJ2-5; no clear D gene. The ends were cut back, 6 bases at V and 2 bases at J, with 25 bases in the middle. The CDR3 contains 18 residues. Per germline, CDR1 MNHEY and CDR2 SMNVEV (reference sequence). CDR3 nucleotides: TGTGCCAGCAGGCGTAGACTTGGTGTGGATGGTTTACAAGAGACCCAGTACTTC. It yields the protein CASRRRLGVDGLQETQYF.

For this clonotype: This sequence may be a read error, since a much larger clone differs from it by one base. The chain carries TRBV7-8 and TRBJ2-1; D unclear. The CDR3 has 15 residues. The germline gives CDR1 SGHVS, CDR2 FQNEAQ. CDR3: CASSSTALAYNERFF. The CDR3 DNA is TGTGCCAGCAGCTCGACTGCCCTCGCCTACAATGAGCGGTTCTTC. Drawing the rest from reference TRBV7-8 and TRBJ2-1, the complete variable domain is GAGVSQSPRYKVAKRGQDVALRCDPISGHVSLFWYQQALGQGPEFLTYFQNEAQLDKSGLPSDRFFAERPEGSVSTLKIQRTQQEDSAVYLCASSSTALAYNERFFGPGTRLTVL.

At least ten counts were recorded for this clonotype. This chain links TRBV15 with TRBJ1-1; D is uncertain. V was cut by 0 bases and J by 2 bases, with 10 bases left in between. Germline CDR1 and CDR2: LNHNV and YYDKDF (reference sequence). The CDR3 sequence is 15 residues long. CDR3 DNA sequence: TGTGCCACCAGCAGAGATGATCAGATTAACACTGAAGCTTTCTTT. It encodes CATSRDDQINTEAFF.

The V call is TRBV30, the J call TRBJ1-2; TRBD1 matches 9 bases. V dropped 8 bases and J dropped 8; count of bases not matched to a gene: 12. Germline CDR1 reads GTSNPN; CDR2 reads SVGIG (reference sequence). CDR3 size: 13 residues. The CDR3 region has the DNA TGTGCCGGCCCCGGACAGGGGTTCAACGGCTACACCTTC. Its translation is CAGPGQGFNGYTF.

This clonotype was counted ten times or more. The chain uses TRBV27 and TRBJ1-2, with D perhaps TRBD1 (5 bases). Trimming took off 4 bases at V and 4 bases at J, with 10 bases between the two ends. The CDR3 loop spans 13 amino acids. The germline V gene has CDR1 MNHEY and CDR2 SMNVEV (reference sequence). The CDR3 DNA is TGTGCCAGCAGTTCGTACAGGACCTATGGCTACACCTTC. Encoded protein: CASSSYRTYGYTF.

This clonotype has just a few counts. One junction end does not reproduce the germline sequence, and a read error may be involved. The CDR3 region has the DNA TGTGCCAGTAGTCTGGTGGGGAGTACTGAAGCTCTCTTT. Translated: CASSLVGSTEALF. The chain recombines TRBV19 with TRBJ1-1, with D uncertain. CDR3 length: 13 residues. Germline V gives CDR1 LNHDA, CDR2 SQIVND (reference sequence).

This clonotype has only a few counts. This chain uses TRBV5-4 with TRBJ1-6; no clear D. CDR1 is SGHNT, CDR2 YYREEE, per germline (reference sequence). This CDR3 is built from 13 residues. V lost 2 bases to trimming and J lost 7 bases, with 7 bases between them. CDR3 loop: CASSFDWNSPLHF. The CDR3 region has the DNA TGTGCCAGCAGCTTCGACTGGAATTCACCCCTCCACTTT.

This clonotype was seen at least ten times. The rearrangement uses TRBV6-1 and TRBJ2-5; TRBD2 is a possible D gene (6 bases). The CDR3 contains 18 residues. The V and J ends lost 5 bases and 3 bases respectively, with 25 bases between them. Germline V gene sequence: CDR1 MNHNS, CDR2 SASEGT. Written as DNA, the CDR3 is TGTGCCAGCAGTAGCGACTACACTCCGGGTAGCGGAGAAGAGACCCAGTACTTC. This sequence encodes CASSSDYTPGSGEETQYF.

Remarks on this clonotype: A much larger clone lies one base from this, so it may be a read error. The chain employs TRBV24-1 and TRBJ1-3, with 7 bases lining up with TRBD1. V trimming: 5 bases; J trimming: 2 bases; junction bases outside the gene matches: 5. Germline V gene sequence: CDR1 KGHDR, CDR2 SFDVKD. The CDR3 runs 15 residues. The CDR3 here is CATSGGTAPGNTIYF. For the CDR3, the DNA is TGTGCCACCAGTGGGGGGACAGCCCCTGGAAACACCATATATTTT.

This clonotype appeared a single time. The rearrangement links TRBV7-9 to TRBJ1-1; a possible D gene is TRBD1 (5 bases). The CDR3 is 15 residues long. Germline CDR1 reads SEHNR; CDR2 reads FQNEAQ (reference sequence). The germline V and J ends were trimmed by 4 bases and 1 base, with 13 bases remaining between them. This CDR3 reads CASSSGGRGNTEAFF. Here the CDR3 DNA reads TGTGCCAGCAGCTCCGGGGGACGGGGGAACACTGAAGCTTTCTTT.

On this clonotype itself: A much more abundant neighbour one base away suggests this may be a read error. The CDR3 is CASSSETVNSPLNF. The CDR3 DNA sequence: TGTGCCAGCAGTTCCGAGACAGTCAATTCACCCCTCAACTTT. The rearrangement links TRBV6-9 to TRBJ1-6; tentative D call: TRBD1 (5 bases). The CDR3 totals 14 residues. Germline V lookup: CDR1 MNHGY, CDR2 SVAAGI.

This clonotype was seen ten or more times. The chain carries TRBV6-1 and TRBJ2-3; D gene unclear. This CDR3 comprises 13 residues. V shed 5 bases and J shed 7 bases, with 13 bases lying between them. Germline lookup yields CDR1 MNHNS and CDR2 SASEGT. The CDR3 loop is CASSPAAVNTQYF. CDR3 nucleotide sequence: TGTGCCAGCAGTCCGGCCGCTGTTAATACGCAGTATTTT.

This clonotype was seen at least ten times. The CDR3 DNA is TGCAGTGCTAGGGAGGCGGAAAGGCCTACTAGCAATCAGCCCCAGCATTTT. Its protein is CSAREAERPTSNQPQHF. The V gene is TRBV20-1, the J gene TRBJ1-5; unclear D gene. V shed 3 bases and J shed 0 bases, with 18 bases lying between them. This CDR3 spans 17 amino acids. The germline gives CDR1 DFQATT, CDR2 SNEGSKA (reference sequence).

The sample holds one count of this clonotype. This CDR3 reads CASSTSSGVNTGELFF. CDR3 bases: TGTGCCAGTAGTACTTCTAGCGGAGTGAACACCGGGGAGCTGTTTTTT. This chain connects TRBV19 to TRBJ2-2; the match to TRBD2 covers 7 bases. This CDR3 contains 16 residues. The germline V gene has CDR1 LNHDA and CDR2 SQIVND (reference sequence). Trimming at V came to 4 bases and at J to 1 base, leaving 6 bases not matched to a gene. The entire variable domain, with the rest obtained from reference TRBV19 and TRBJ2-2, is as follows: DGGITQSPKYLFRKEGQNVTLSCEQNLNHDAMYWYRQDPGQGLRLIYYSQIVNDFQKGDIAEGYSVSREKKESFPLTVTSAQKNPTAFYLCASSTSSGVNTGELFFGEGSRLTVL.

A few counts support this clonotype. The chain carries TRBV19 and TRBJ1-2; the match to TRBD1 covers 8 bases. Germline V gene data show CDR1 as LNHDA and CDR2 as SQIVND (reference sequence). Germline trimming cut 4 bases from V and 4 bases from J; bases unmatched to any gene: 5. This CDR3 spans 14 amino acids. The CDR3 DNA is TGTGCCAGTAGTACCCCGACAGGGGTCTATGGCTACACCTTC. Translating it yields CASSTPTGVYGYTF.

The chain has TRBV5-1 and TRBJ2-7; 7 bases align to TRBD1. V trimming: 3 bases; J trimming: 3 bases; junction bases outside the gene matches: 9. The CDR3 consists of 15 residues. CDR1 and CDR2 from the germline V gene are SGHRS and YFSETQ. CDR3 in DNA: TGCGCCAGCAGCTCTTCCCCCGGACAGGACTACGAGCAGTACTTC. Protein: CASSSSPGQDYEQYF.